This TCR beta chain was recovered during a study of vaccination and CD4 T cells after COVID-19. Study-wide context: Typically, post-vaccine samples were obtained a median approximately 70 days after dose two, within a range of 14 to 241. Either a CEFX pool, an HIV-1 Nef pool, or no peptide was added to control cultures.

Study-wide points: A median approximately 83% of convalescent patients' SARS-CoV-2-reactive clones emerged only after vaccination.

Sequence data for DNA of cultured CD4+ T cells were generated by the Oncomine TCR Beta short-read assay. Via MiXCR, TCRdb re-called the PCR reads, giving one row per CDR3 protein. The table has about 19,000 distinct CDR3 sequences, under 30% seen once. Documented treatment: 10-day PBMC culture with coronavirus spike peptide pools or control peptides (ViraFEST assay). The authors replaced half the medium with fresh IL-2 medium on days 3 and 7. The V end was cut by 5 bases, the J end by 6 bases, with 14 bases between. There are 15 residues in the CDR3. Looked up from germline, CDR1 is SGHAT and CDR2 is FQNNGV. This clonotype occurred a few times. Antigen unknown.

The TCR originated in a human donor with COVID-19. The V and J genes are TRBV11-2 and TRBJ1-6, with TRBD1 as a possible D gene (6 bases). Source material: cultured CD4+ T cells from blood. This CDR3 is CASSPPWDTNSPLHF. The CDR3 nucleotides are TGTGCCAGCAGCCCGCCGTGGGACACTAATTCACCCCTCCACTTT. The complete variable domain, with remaining parts taken from reference TRBV11-2 and TRBJ1-6, reads EAGVAQSPRYKIIEKRQSVAFWCNPISGHATLYWYQQILGQGPKLLIQFQNNGVVDDSQLPKDRFSAERLKGVDSTLKIQPAKLEDSAVYLCASSPPWDTNSPLHFGNGTRLTVT.